This T cell receptor (beta chain) is drawn from a study of blood T cell repertoires in COVID-19. The CDR3 is 16 residues long. Losses at the gene ends were 5 bases for V and 4 bases for J; bases not matched to a gene: 7. The germline V gene has CDR1 KGHDR and CDR2 SFDVKD. The study recruited people aged about 18 to 89 years across about two dozen US areas. Assay used: immunoSEQ multiplex PCR; TCRdb lists only in-frame clones, some missing. The sample consists of under 400,000 clones, 86% of them appearing once. The J gene is TRBJ1-5, the V gene TRBV24-1; 10 bases align to TRBD1. Sequences were obtained from PBMCs or T cells enriched from blood (not recorded which). The TCR originated in a woman in her thirties or forties with acute COVID-19. The CDR3 DNA follows: TGTGCCACCAGTGGACCGGGACAGGGGATAAATCAGCCCCAGCATTTT. Translated, it gives CATSGPGQGINQPQHF.